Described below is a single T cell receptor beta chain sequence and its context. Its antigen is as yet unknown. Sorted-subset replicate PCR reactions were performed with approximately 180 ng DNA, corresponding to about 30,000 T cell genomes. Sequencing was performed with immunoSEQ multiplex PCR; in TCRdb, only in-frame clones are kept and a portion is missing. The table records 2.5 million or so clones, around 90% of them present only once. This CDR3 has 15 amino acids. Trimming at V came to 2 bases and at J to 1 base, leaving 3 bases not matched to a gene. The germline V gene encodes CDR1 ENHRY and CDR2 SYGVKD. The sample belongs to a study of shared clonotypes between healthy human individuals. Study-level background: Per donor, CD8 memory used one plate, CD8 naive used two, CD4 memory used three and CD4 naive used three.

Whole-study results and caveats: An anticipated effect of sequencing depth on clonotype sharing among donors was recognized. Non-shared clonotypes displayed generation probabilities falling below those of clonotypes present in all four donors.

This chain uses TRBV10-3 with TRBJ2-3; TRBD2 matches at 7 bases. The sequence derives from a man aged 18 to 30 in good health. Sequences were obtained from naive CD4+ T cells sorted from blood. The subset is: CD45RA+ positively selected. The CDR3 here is CAISETSARTDTQYF. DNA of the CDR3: TGTGCCATCAGTGAGACTAGCGCCCGCACAGATACGCAGTATTTT.